This T cell receptor beta chain was sequenced in a study of shared clonotypes between healthy human individuals. Study-wide background: Aged between 18 and 49, the donors were a couple of women and three men. Study outcomes and limitations: Among a handful of donors, roughly 5% of naive CD4 clonotypes were found in common. Among donors, sharing of clonotypes was expected to be affected by sequencing depth.

How the authors handled the data: Without quality scores, immunoSEQ junctional reads could not be filtered like full-length reads. Produced via immunoSEQ multiplex PCR; TCRdb's table is partial and in-frame only. That table furnishes V, J and clone size, whereas the DNA furnished D and trimming. Found here are around 320,000 clones, about nine tenths of them singletons; the top ten hold 15% to 20%. V was pared by 5 bases and J by 6 bases, with 5 bases of the junction left unmatched. The CDR3 consists of 15 residues. In germline, CDR1 is MNHEY, CDR2 SVGAGI. About this clone: Its matching antigen is unknown.

Sequencing input: memory CD8+ T cells sorted from blood. Subset reported: CD45RO+ cells pooled with CCR7-negative TemRA cells. The receptor's source is a man aged 18-30 years in good health. The chain employs TRBV6-5 and TRBJ2-1; TRBD2 agrees at 12 bases. The CDR3 reads CASSVLAGGGNEQFF. The DNA of the CDR3 is TGTGCCAGCAGTGTACTAGCGGGAGGAGGCAATGAGCAGTTCTTC.